These T cell receptor beta chains were read from a single sample in a study of blood T cell repertoires in COVID-19. Assay used: immunoSEQ multiplex PCR; TCRdb lists only in-frame clones, some missing. The table lists 200,000 or so clones, 85% to 90% of them singletons. The sample was peripheral blood. These receptors all come from a person aged 70 to 80 with COVID-19, enrolled during active disease. Both conserved end residues are part of each CDR3. The order of the fields is J gene, V gene, D gene, clone size, CDR3 DNA, CDR3 protein. The D gene is left open where the match is weak. Some rows have no size entry. The others give once, few or many, or a class for an expanded clone.

>TRBJ2-5|TRBV7-6|-|-
TGTGCCAGCAGCTTAGGAACCGACTATCTTGGGGAAGAGACCCAGTACTTC
CASSLGTDYLGEETQYF
>TRBJ2-2|TRBV29-1|-|-
TGCAGCGTTGAAGTCAGGGTGGCCGGGGAGCTGTTTTTT
CSVEVRVAGELFF
>TRBJ2-1|TRBV5-1|-|-
TGCGCCAGCAGCCATCCGAAAGACAGCTACAATGAGCAGTTCTTC
CASSHPKDSYNEQFF
>TRBJ2-1|TRBV9|-|-
TGTGCCAGCAGCGCCTGGCCGAATGAGCAGTTCTTC
CASSAWPNEQFF
>TRBJ2-1|TRBV4-1|TRBD2|-
TGCGCCAGCAGCCACACAGGGTTCGGGGACCAAGCGGGAGGGCTTTCCGTGCAGTTCTTC
CASSHTGFGDQAGGLSVQFF
>TRBJ2-3|TRBV4-1|TRBD1|-
TGCGCCAGCAGCCAGGCTACGGGACAGGGATATCGAAGCACAGATACGCAGTATTTT
CASSQATGQGYRSTDTQYF
>TRBJ2-7|TRBV5-1|TRBD2|-
TGCGCCAGCAGCCTTACTAGCGGGAGACCCTACGAGCAGTACTTC
CASSLTSGRPYEQYF
>TRBJ1-1|TRBV6-5|TRBD1|-
TGTGCCAGCAGTCGACAGGGCTTAACTGAAGCTTTCTTT
CASSRQGLTEAFF
>TRBJ1-6|TRBV5-1|TRBD1|-
TGCGCCAGCAGCCCGGGACAGGGAGAAGGTTCACCCCTCCACTTT
CASSPGQGEGSPLHF
>TRBJ1-4|TRBV5-4|TRBD1|once
TGTGCCAGCAGCTCCGGGACAGCCGGAACCTATGAAAAACTGTTTTTT
CASSSGTAGTYEKLFF